This passage covers 5 T cell receptor beta chains from one sample sequenced in a study of T cell responses to AZD1222 COVID-19 vaccine. Assay: immunoSEQ multiplex PCR; the TCRdb copy retains only in-frame clones and omits some. The profile shows roughly 180,000 clones, around 94% of them singletons. This sample comprised peripheral blood, obtained on day 0 of AZD1222 vaccination. These receptors were taken from an adult in good health.

V usage is TRBV6-5 and J usage is TRBJ2-1, with 12 bases matching TRBD2. The CDR3 has 15 amino acids. Per the germline V gene, CDR1 is MNHEY and CDR2 is SVGAGI. Trimming cost V 6 bases and J 10 bases; bases outside gene matches: 10. The CDR3 region has the DNA TGTGCCAGCAGCCCCGGGACTAGCGGGCGACCGGAGCAGTTCTTC. Protein: CASSPGTSGRPEQFF.

This clone came up once. The V gene is TRBV6-5, the J gene TRBJ2-7; 9 bases align to TRBD1. CDR1 MNHEY and CDR2 SVGAGI come from the germline V gene. This CDR3 is built from 15 residues. The V segment lost 7 bases and the J segment 4 bases; nucleotides outside the gene matches: 11. CDR3 nucleotide sequence: TGTGCCAGCATAGCAGACAGGGGGACGGGTTACGAGCAGTACTTC. It translates to CASIADRGTGYEQYF.

J is TRBJ1-2 and V is TRBV7-8, with D perhaps matching TRBD1 (6 bases). This CDR3 region has 16 residues. The V end lost 4 bases, the J end lost 3 bases, and 18 bases lay between the germline ends. Germline V gives CDR1 SGHVS, CDR2 FQNEAQ. CDR3 protein: CASSSLVRGLDYGYTF. In DNA form, the CDR3 reads TGTGCCAGCAGCTCTCTAGTTAGGGGGTTAGACTATGGCTACACCTTC.

This clone is a singleton in its sample. CDR3 DNA sequence: TGTGCCACCAGCGGGGGCGGACAGGGCACAGATACGCAGTATTTT. Translated: CATSGGGQGTDTQYF. The genes are TRBV15 and TRBJ2-3; TRBD1 matches at 7 bases. The germline V gene has CDR1 LNHNV and CDR2 YYDKDF (reference sequence). This CDR3 has 15 residues. With V trimmed by 5 bases and J by 1 base, 6 bases remained unmatched. Variable domain in full (rest from reference TRBV15 and TRBJ2-3): DAMVIQNPRYQVTQFGKPVTLSCSQTLNHNVMYWYQQKSSQAPKLLFHYYDKDFNNEADTPDNFQSRRPNTSFCFLDIRSPGLGDTAMYLCATSGGGQGTDTQYFGPGTRLTVL.

This clone was counted between two and nine times. The chain combines TRBV6-5 with TRBJ2-7, with 10 positions matching TRBD1. After removal of 8 bases from V and 4 bases from J, the junction contained 2 bases not matched to a gene. The CDR3 contains 12 residues. Germline V gene lookup returns CDR1 MNHEY and CDR2 SVGAGI. The CDR3: CASGDRGYEQYF. CDR3 nucleotide sequence: TGTGCCAGCGGGGACAGGGGTTACGAGCAGTACTTC.